Each of the 29 T cell receptor beta chains below was sequenced from the same sample in a study of OX40 agonist ivuxolimab in advanced cancers. TCRdb keeps only in-frame clones here, not all; method: immunoSEQ multiplex PCR. Counted here are 100,000 or so clones, about 88% occurring once; the ten biggest clones make up 0.15% to 0.2%. The sample in question was CD4+ or CD8+ T cells sorted from blood, obtained in a trial of the OX40 agonist ivuxolimab. The receptors stem from an adult with an advanced solid tumor such as melanoma, head and neck, liver or kidney cancer.

This rearrangement joins TRBV30 to TRBJ2-1; D is possibly TRBD2 (5 bases). Germline loops: CDR1 GTSNPN, CDR2 SVGIG (reference sequence). The CDR3 sequence is 12 residues long. Between the trimmed V and J ends, which lost 2 bases and 6 bases, there was a span of 8 bases. CDR3 region: CAWSLRGNEQFF. CDR3 in DNA: TGTGCCTGGAGTCTCCGGGGCAATGAGCAGTTCTTC.

This clone was observed once. This sequence joins TRBV5-6 and TRBJ1-2; 9 bases fit TRBD1. Germline lookup yields CDR1 SGHDT and CDR2 YYEEEE. V was clipped by 7 bases and J by 2 bases; unmatched bases: 6. This CDR3 region has 14 residues. Here the CDR3 DNA reads TGTGCCAGCTTCGGGACAGGGCCCAACTATGGCTACACCTTC. It yields the protein CASFGTGPNYGYTF.

The J gene is TRBJ2-2, the V gene TRBV9; TRBD1 is a possible D gene (5 bases). Germline assignment: CDR1 SGDLS and CDR2 YYNGEE. V was shortened by 4 bases and J by 1 base, with 8 bases between the two germline ends. CDR3 size: 14 residues. The CDR3 region has the DNA TGTGCCAGCAGCTCAGGACAGAACACCGGGGAGCTGTTTTTT. Protein sequence: CASSSGQNTGELFF.

J is TRBJ1-6 and V is TRBV4-1; TRBD1 might be the D (5 bases). Trimming took 0 bases from V and 8 from J, leaving 8 bases between them. The CDR3 loop spans 14 amino acids. Germline CDR1 MGHRA, CDR2 YSYEKL. The CDR3 nucleotides are TGCGCCAGCAGCCAAGATGCAGGGTATTCACCCCTCCACTTT. This sequence encodes CASSQDAGYSPLHF.

This chain connects TRBV11-2 to TRBJ2-3; D tentatively reads TRBD1 or TRBD2 (5 bases each). The ends were cut back, 6 bases at V and 4 bases at J, with 14 bases in the middle. CDR1 and CDR2 from the germline V gene are SGHAT and FQNNGV. CDR3 length: 14 residues. The CDR3 is CASSIWGNPDTQYF. DNA of the CDR3: TGTGCCAGCAGTATTTGGGGGAACCCAGATACGCAGTATTTT.

The chain is built from TRBV5-1 and TRBJ2-7; 8 bases are a match to TRBD1. CDR3 length: 16 amino acids. J gave up 5 bases and V 2 bases, and 12 bases lay outside the gene matches. Germline V gene lookup returns CDR1 SGHRS and CDR2 YFSETQ. The CDR3, as DNA: TGCGCCAGCAGCTTTGGGCAGGGGGCAGCTTTAAACGAGCAGTACTTC. It specifies CASSFGQGAALNEQYF.

CDR3 in amino acids: CASSLLGGVAFF. The CDR3 DNA is TGTGCCAGCAGCTTACTTGGGGGTGTAGCTTTCTTT. V is TRBV7-9 and J is TRBJ1-1; weak D call: TRBD1 (5 bases). The CDR3 runs to 12 residues. The germline gives CDR1 SEHNR, CDR2 FQNEAQ (reference sequence). Trimming pared 2 bases from V and 10 bases from J, leaving 11 bases between.

The rearrangement joins TRBV9 to TRBJ2-7, with a weak D call TRBD2 (6 bases). Germline V gene lookup returns CDR1 SGDLS and CDR2 YYNGEE. This CDR3 region has 16 residues. V lost 0 bases, J lost 6 bases, and 19 bases lay in between. The chain's CDR3 is CASSVDPTSPGGEQYF. The CDR3 bases are TGTGCCAGCAGCGTAGACCCAACTAGCCCGGGTGGCGAGCAGTACTTC. The full variable domain, in which reference TRBV9 and TRBJ2-7 provide the parts outside the CDR3, is DSGVTQTPKHLITATGQRVTLRCSPRSGDLSVYWYQQSLDQGLQFLIQYYNGEERAKGNILERFSAQQFPDLHSELNLSSLELGDSALYFCASSVDPTSPGGEQYFGPGTRLTVT.

The chain links TRBV5-5 to TRBJ2-4; the D gene is possibly TRBD1 (5 bases). Germline assignment: CDR1 SGHKS and CDR2 YYEKEE (reference sequence). V dropped 0 bases and J dropped 10 bases, with 17 bases sitting between them. The CDR3 totals 15 residues. CDR3 DNA sequence: TGTGCCAGCAGCTTGGCCGTGGCCAGGGTAGAAATTCAGTACTTC. It yields the protein CASSLAVARVEIQYF.

The rearrangement uses TRBV11-2 and TRBJ2-3, with 9 positions matching TRBD1. This CDR3 is built from 16 residues. Unmatched junction bases numbered 11, after V lost 4 bases and J lost 6 bases. The germline V gene encodes CDR1 SGHAT and CDR2 FQNNGV. DNA of the CDR3: TGTGCCAGCAGCTCACAGGGGGCGCAAGGGTGGGATACGCAGTATTTT. This gives the protein CASSSQGAQGWDTQYF. Full variable domain (outside the CDR3, taken from reference TRBV11-2 and TRBJ2-3): EAGVAQSPRYKIIEKRQSVAFWCNPISGHATLYWYQQILGQGPKLLIQFQNNGVVDDSQLPKDRFSAERLKGVDSTLKIQPAKLEDSAVYLCASSSQGAQGWDTQYFGPGTRLTVL.

The rearrangement links TRBV5-1 to TRBJ2-2; 11 bases agree with TRBD2. The germline V gene encodes CDR1 SGHRS and CDR2 YFSETQ. The trim removed 0 bases at V and 6 bases at J, leaving 1 base unmatched. The CDR3 has 15 residues. The CDR3 DNA is TGCGCCAGCAGCTTGGGGACTAGCGGGCCCGGGGAGCTGTTTTTT. This gives the protein CASSLGTSGPGELFF.

The chain joins TRBV4-1 to TRBJ2-1, with TRBD2 matching 8 bases. The junction had 22 bases not matched to a gene; V was cut back by 3 bases and J by 6 bases. The CDR3 is 20 amino acids. Per the germline V gene, CDR1 is MGHRA and CDR2 is YSYEKL. This CDR3 reads CASSHLGRGGGRRGANEQFF. DNA of the CDR3: TGCGCCAGCAGCCACCTCGGCCGCGGGGGCGGGAGGCGGGGGGCCAATGAGCAGTTCTTC.

Here the CDR3 reads CASSNKSGTDNQETQYF. CDR3 nucleotide sequence: TGTGCCAGCAGTAATAAATCCGGGACAGACAATCAAGAGACCCAGTACTTC. The V and J genes are TRBV27 and TRBJ2-5; TRBD1 matches 7 bases. The CDR3 covers 17 residues. The ends lost 5 bases at V and 2 bases at J; junction bases unmatched: 14. CDR1 is MNHEY and CDR2 is SMNVEV in the germline V gene (reference sequence).

The chain uses TRBV25-1 and TRBJ1-5, with D unclear. The length of the CDR3 is 13 residues. Germline V gives CDR1 MGHDK, CDR2 SYGVNS. V lost 6 bases and J 1 base, leaving 7 bases between the germline ends. Here the CDR3 reads CASSPGSNQPQHF. In DNA form, the CDR3 reads TGTGCCAGCAGCCCCGGGAGCAATCAGCCCCAGCATTTT. Combining the CDR3 with reference TRBV25-1 and TRBJ1-5 gives the whole variable domain EADIYQTPRYLVIGTGKKITLECSQTMGHDKMYWYQQDPGMELHLIHYSYGVNSTEKGDLSSESTVSRIRTEHFPLTLESARPSHTSQYLCASSPGSNQPQHFGDGTRLSIL.

The V gene is TRBV7-8, the J gene TRBJ2-1; 9 bases match TRBD2. The CDR3 extends over 14 amino acids. Per germline, CDR1 SGHVS and CDR2 FQNEAQ. V trimming: 5 bases; J trimming: 3 bases; junction bases outside the gene matches: 2. This CDR3 is CASSRAGGYNEQFF. CDR3 DNA: TGTGCCAGCAGCAGAGCGGGGGGCTACAATGAGCAGTTCTTC.

The J gene is TRBJ1-1, the V gene TRBV6-5; D gene unclear. The CDR3 consists of 14 residues. Germline-derived CDR1 and CDR2 are MNHEY and SVGAGI. Trimming took off 5 bases at V and 3 bases at J, with 13 bases between the two ends. CDR3 DNA: TGTGCCAGCAGTGGCTCCCCTCGTTACACTGAAGCTTTCTTT. This gives the protein CASSGSPRYTEAFF.

This chain links TRBV30 with TRBJ1-5, with D perhaps TRBD1 (5 bases). Germline values: CDR1 GTSNPN, CDR2 SVGIG (reference sequence). V was shortened by 5 bases and J by 3 bases, with 14 bases between the two germline ends. The CDR3 length is 14 residues. In nucleotides, the CDR3 is TGTGCCTGGGTCTTTGGGGACTTCAATCAGCCCCAGCATTTT. Its protein is CAWVFGDFNQPQHF. The whole variable domain, remainder taken from reference TRBV30 and TRBJ1-5, is SQTIHQWPATLVQPVGSPLSLECTVEGTSNPNLYWYRQAAGRGLQLLFYSVGIGQISSEVPQNLSASRPQDRQFILSSKKLLLSDSGFYLCAWVFGDFNQPQHFGDGTRLSIL.

The rearrangement links TRBV6-6 to TRBJ2-7, with TRBD2 matching 10 bases. With V trimmed by 6 bases and J by 5 bases, 4 bases remained unmatched. Germline lookup yields CDR1 MNHNY and CDR2 SVGAGI (reference sequence). There are 13 residues in the CDR3. Here the CDR3 DNA reads TGTGCCAGCAGGACTAGCGGGCAAAACGAGCAGTACTTC. Translated, it gives CASRTSGQNEQYF.

This clone has only a few counts. CDR3 sequence (DNA): TGTGCCAGCAGCTTGGATCAGGGGGCGATCGCTGAAGCTTTCTTT. Translating it yields CASSLDQGAIAEAFF. J is TRBJ1-1 and V is TRBV5-4; 8 nucleotides line up with TRBD1. Per germline, CDR1 SGHNT and CDR2 YYREEE (reference sequence). After removal of 0 bases from V and 6 bases from J, the junction contained 7 bases not matched to a gene. This CDR3 is built from 15 residues.

The V gene is TRBV19, the J gene TRBJ2-1; D perhaps matches TRBD1 (5 bases). V lost 5 bases, J lost 5 bases, and 19 bases lay in between. This CDR3 is 16 amino acids long. CDR1 LNHDA and CDR2 SQIVND come from the germline V gene (reference sequence). This CDR3 reads CASSLIRGYRNNEQFF. The CDR3, as DNA: TGTGCCAGTAGTTTAATAAGGGGCTATCGGAACAATGAGCAGTTCTTC.

The chain uses TRBV7-9 and TRBJ2-7; a weak D match, TRBD2 (7 bases). The CDR3 sequence is 13 residues long. V dropped 4 bases and J dropped 6 bases, with 13 bases sitting between them. The germline gives CDR1 SEHNR, CDR2 FQNEAQ (reference sequence). CDR3 residues: CASSWWGGREQYF. The DNA for the CDR3 is TGTGCCAGCAGCTGGTGGGGGGGCCGCGAGCAGTACTTC.

The chain couples TRBV7-8 to TRBJ1-3; the D is unclear. Germline V gene data show CDR1 as SGHVS and CDR2 as FQNEAQ. V shed 1 base and J shed 0 bases, with 13 bases lying between them. The CDR3 spans 17 residues. The CDR3 here is CASSLVPGMGSGNTIYF. CDR3 coding DNA: TGTGCCAGCAGCTTAGTTCCGGGTATGGGCTCTGGAAACACCATATATTTT. Combining the CDR3 with reference TRBV7-8 and TRBJ1-3 gives the whole variable domain GAGVSQSPRYKVAKRGQDVALRCDPISGHVSLFWYQQALGQGPEFLTYFQNEAQLDKSGLPSDRFFAERPEGSVSTLKIQRTQQEDSAVYLCASSLVPGMGSGNTIYFGEGSWLTVV.

The genes are TRBV15 and TRBJ2-4, with 8 bases fitting TRBD1. Germline-derived CDR1 and CDR2 are LNHNV and YYDKDF (reference sequence). The CDR3 sequence is 16 residues long. J gave up 6 bases and V 4 bases, and 11 bases lay outside the gene matches. The chain's CDR3 is CATSTRTGQGRNIQYF. CDR3 DNA sequence: TGTGCCACCAGCACCCGGACAGGGCAAGGACGAAACATTCAGTACTTC. Filled out from reference TRBV15 and TRBJ2-4, the complete variable domain reads DAMVIQNPRYQVTQFGKPVTLSCSQTLNHNVMYWYQQKSSQAPKLLFHYYDKDFNNEADTPDNFQSRRPNTSFCFLDIRSPGLGDTAMYLCATSTRTGQGRNIQYFGAGTRLSVL.

This chain uses TRBV7-9 with TRBJ1-5; D unclear. The V end lost 1 base, the J end lost 9 bases, and 7 bases lay between the germline ends. CDR3 size: 12 residues. Germline V gene data show CDR1 as SEHNR and CDR2 as FQNEAQ (reference sequence). CDR3 sequence reads: CASSLVGGPQHF. In DNA form, the CDR3 reads TGTGCCAGCAGCTTAGTTGGCGGGCCCCAGCATTTT.

This chain links TRBV28 with TRBJ2-6; D is uncertain. The CDR3 runs 15 residues. V was shortened by 1 base and J by 0 bases, with 4 bases between the two germline ends. Per the germline V gene, CDR1 is MDHEN and CDR2 is SYDVKM. CDR3: CASSLYSSGANVLTF. The CDR3 DNA is TGTGCCAGCAGTTTATACAGCTCTGGGGCCAACGTCCTGACTTTC.

The CDR3 DNA reads TGTGCCAGCAGCCTTAGCGGGGGGTTTTACAATGAGCAGTTCTTC. This gives the protein CASSLSGGFYNEQFF. The chain uses TRBV14 and TRBJ2-1; 10 bases fit TRBD2. The CDR3 has 15 residues. V lost 4 bases and J lost 4; bases outside the gene matches: 4. The germline V gene has CDR1 SGHDN and CDR2 FVKESK.

The rearrangement joins TRBV6-1 to TRBJ1-1; D remains ambiguous. This CDR3 comprises 13 residues. The ends were cut back, 1 base at V and 8 bases at J, with 11 bases in the middle. CDR1 and CDR2 from the germline V gene are MNHNS and SASEGT. CDR3: CASSEGTIAEAFF. In DNA, the CDR3 is TGTGCCAGCAGTGAAGGTACAATAGCAGAAGCTTTCTTT.

CDR3 amino acids: CASSLVAGSGNTIYF. The CDR3 nucleotides read TGTGCCAGCAGCTTAGTGGCCGGCTCTGGAAACACCATATATTTT. This chain connects TRBV7-8 to TRBJ1-3; D remains unclear. Looked up from germline, CDR1 is SGHVS and CDR2 is FQNEAQ. V was pared by 1 base and J by 0 bases, with 7 bases between. This CDR3 spans 15 amino acids.

This chain uses TRBV19 with TRBJ1-2; 9 bases agree with TRBD1. CDR1 and CDR2 from the germline V gene are LNHDA and SQIVND (reference sequence). The CDR3 length is 14 residues. V lost 7 bases to trimming and J lost 5 bases; unmatched junction nucleotides: 8. The CDR3 protein is CASKPGQGGYGYTF. The CDR3, as DNA: TGTGCCAGTAAACCGGGACAGGGAGGTTATGGCTACACCTTC.